This T cell receptor (beta chain) appears in the sequencing data of a study of regulatory T cells in long-lasting Graves disease. Study at large: Under 3 months of antithyroid drugs had been taken by newly diagnosed Graves' patients.

This clonotype was counted only a few times. What it recognizes is unknown. Study-wide points: The study found persistent patients shared more public clonotypes (over 2,500) than new patients (approximately 870).

To make TCR beta libraries, researchers used iRepertoire HTBI primers and Arm-PCR of CDR3 regions. Via MiXCR, TCRdb re-called the multiplex PCR reads, giving one row per CDR3 protein. The repertoire consists of 540,000 or so distinct CDR3 sequences, with approximately 15% occurring once and the leading ten covering more than 8.5%. Regarding time point: newly diagnosed GD, antithyroid drugs for less than 3 months. Isolated PBMC RNA provided the starting material for the TCR library. Trimming left V 7 bases short and J 14 bases short, with 21 bases between. Looked up from germline, CDR1 is SNHLY and CDR2 is FYNNEI. There are 14 residues in the CDR3. A further study also used this sample, focusing on T cells in Graves' hyperthyroidism and ophthalmopathy. That source reports: Over 18 months, lack of ophthalmopathy progression marked Graves' hyperthyroidism as stable.

Sequencing used peripheral blood mononuclear cells (PBMCs), obtained at new diagnosis, from a patient treated with antithyroid drugs. V is TRBV2 and J is TRBJ1-6, with D possibly matching TRBD1 (5 bases). The source of this sequence is a man aged 25-45 years with Graves disease. CDR3 loop: CASNPTVIQLALHF. The DNA for the CDR3 is TGTGCCAGCAACCCGACAGTTATTCAATTGGCCCTCCACTTT.